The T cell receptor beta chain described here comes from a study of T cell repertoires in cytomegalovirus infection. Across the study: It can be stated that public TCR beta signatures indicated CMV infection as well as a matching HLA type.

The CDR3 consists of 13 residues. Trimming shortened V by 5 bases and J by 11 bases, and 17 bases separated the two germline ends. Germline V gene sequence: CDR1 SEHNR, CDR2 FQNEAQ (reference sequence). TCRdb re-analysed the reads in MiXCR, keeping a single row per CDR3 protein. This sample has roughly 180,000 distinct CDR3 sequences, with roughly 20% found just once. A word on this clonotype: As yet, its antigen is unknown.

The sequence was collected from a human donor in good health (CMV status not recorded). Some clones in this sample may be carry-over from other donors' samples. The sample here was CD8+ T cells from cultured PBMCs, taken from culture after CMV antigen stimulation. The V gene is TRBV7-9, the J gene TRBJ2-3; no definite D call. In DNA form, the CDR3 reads TGTGCCAGCAGCCCTTCCACCCCGATTAGGCAGTATTTT. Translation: CASSPSTPIRQYF.